This TCR beta chain was sequenced for a study of cytomegalovirus exposure and HLA in healthy donors. This clone was seen only a few times. Its antigen is unknown. The donors, nominally healthy at sampling, likely had unrecorded immune exposures. V was trimmed by 0 bases and J by 2 bases, leaving 6 bases between them. Germline values: CDR1 SGDLS, CDR2 YYNGEE. The CDR3 has 14 amino acids. In the PCR, 60 Vbeta and 13 Jbeta primers were used. Sequenced by immunoSEQ multiplex PCR; TCRdb stores in-frame clones only, minus some. The sample has about 200,000 clones, about 80% seen once; the top ten hold roughly 1.9%. Study-level results: There were around 160 TCR beta chains listed as cytomegalovirus-associated. Within an earlier analysis, most TCR beta V segments proved productive either about 90% or about 30% of the time.

Sequencing was done on a sample of PBMCs. The rearrangement uses TRBV9 and TRBJ2-1; no clear D gene. The receptor comes from a male donor in good health and CMV-seronegative. DNA for the CDR3: TGTGCCAGCAGCGTAGACCAGGCCTACAATGAGCAGTTCTTC. Translating it yields CASSVDQAYNEQFF.